This note documents a single TCR beta chain sequence. This sample was taken from a study of T cell responses to AZD1222 COVID-19 vaccine. Trimming cost V 5 bases and J 0 bases, with 13 bases left between them. Germline CDR1 MDHEN, CDR2 SYDVKM. The CDR3 consists of 15 residues. The repertoire was sequenced with immunoSEQ multiplex PCR; TCRdb's copy has only in-frame clones and lacks some. The sample comprises about 150,000 clones, 80% to 90% of which are singletons, and 4.5% to 6.5% rests with the top ten. This sequence joins TRBV28 and TRBJ1-2; D call uncertain. The sequencing used peripheral blood, collected on day 0 of AZD1222 vaccination. The TCR sequence derives from an adult in good health. CDR3 loop: CASSMPREANYGYTF. The CDR3 DNA reads TGTGCCAGCAGTATGCCCCGGGAAGCTAACTATGGCTACACCTTC.